The present T cell receptor (beta chain) was sequenced within a study of T cell changes during pregnancy in multiple sclerosis. This table comes from immunoSEQ multiplex PCR, and its TCRdb copy is limited to in-frame clones, with some not included. The data contain about 75,000 clones, approximately 95% of them seen just once; the ten biggest clones take up roughly 0.13%. The TCR sequence derives from a female donor with multiple sclerosis, enrolled in a pregnancy study. Material: CD4+ T cells from peripheral blood mononuclear cells, obtained after pregnancy.

The CDR3 region is CASPTGADETQYF. The CDR3 DNA follows: TGTGCCAGCCCCACAGGGGCGGACGAGACCCAGTACTTC. The rearrangement links TRBV28 to TRBJ2-5; 7 bases match TRBD1. The germline V gene has CDR1 MDHEN and CDR2 SYDVKM. This CDR3 spans 13 amino acids. The V gene end was trimmed by 8 bases and the J gene end by 5 bases; junction bases not matched to a gene: 8.